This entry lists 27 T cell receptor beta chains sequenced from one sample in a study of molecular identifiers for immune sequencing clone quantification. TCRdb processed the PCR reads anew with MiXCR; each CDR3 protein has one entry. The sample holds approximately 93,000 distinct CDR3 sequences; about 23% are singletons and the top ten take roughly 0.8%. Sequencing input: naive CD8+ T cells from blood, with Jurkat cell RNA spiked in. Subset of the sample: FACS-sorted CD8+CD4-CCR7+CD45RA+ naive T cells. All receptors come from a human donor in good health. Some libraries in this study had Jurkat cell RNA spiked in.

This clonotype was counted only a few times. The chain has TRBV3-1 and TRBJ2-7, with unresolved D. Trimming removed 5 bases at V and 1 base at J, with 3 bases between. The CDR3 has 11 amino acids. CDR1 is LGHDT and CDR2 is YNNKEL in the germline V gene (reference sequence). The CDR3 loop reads CASSASYEQYF. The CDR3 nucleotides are TGTGCCAGCAGCGCGTCCTACGAGCAGTACTTC.

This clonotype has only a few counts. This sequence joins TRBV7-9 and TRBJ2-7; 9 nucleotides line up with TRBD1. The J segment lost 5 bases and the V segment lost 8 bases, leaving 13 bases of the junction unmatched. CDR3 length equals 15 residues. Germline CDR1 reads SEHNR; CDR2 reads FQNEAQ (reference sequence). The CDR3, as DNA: TGTGCCAGCTCCGAATCGGACAGGGGAGCCCACGAGCAGTACTTC. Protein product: CASSESDRGAHEQYF.

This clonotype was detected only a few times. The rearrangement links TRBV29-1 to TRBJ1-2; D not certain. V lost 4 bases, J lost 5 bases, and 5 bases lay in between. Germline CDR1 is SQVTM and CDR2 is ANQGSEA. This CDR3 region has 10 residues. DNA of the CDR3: TGCAGCGTTGCCCAGTATGGCTACACCTTC. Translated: CSVAQYGYTF.

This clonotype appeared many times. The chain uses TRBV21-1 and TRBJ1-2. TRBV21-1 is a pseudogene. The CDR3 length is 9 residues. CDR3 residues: CARQPGYTF. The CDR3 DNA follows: TGTGCCAGGCAACCTGGCTACACCTTC.

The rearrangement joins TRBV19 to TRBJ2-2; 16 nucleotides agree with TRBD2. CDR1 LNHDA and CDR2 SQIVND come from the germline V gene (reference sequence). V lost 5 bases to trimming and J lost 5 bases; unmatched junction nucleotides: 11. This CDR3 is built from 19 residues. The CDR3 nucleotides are TGTGCCAGTAGTGGACTGGGACTAGCGGGAGGGCCGTATACCGGGGAGCTGTTTTTT. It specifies CASSGLGLAGGPYTGELFF.

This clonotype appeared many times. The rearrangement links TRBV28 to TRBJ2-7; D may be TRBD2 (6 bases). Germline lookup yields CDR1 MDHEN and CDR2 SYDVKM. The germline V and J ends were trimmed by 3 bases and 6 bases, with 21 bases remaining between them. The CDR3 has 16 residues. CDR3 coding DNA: TGTGCCAGCAGTTTCGGGTTCGAGGGGACTCCGGGCGAGCAGTACTTC. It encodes CASSFGFEGTPGEQYF.

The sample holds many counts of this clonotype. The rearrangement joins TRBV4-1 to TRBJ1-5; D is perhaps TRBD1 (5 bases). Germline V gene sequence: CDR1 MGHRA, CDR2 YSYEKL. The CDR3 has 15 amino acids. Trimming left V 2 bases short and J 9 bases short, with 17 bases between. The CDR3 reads CASSQIPEGPRPQHF. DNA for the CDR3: TGCGCCAGCAGCCAAATTCCAGAGGGGCCAAGGCCCCAGCATTTT.

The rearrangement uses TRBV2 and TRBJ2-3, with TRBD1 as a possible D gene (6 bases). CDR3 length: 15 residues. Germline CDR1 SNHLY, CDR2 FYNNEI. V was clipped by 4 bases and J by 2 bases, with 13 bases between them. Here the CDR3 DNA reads TGTGCCAGCAGTGTACAGGGACCGAACACAGATACGCAGTATTTT. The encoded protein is CASSVQGPNTDTQYF.

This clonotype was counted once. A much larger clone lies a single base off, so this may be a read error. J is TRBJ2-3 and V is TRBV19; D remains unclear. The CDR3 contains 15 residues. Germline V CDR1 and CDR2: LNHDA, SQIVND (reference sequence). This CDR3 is CVSSRYRGSTDTQYF. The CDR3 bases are TGTGTCAGTAGTAGATACAGAGGAAGCACAGATACGCAGTATTTT.

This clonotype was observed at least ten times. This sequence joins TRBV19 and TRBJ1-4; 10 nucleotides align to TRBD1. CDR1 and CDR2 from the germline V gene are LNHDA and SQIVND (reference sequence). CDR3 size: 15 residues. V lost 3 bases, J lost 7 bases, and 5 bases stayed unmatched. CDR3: CASSISWTGGEKLFF. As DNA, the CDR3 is TGTGCCAGTAGTATTTCTTGGACAGGGGGTGAAAAACTGTTTTTT.

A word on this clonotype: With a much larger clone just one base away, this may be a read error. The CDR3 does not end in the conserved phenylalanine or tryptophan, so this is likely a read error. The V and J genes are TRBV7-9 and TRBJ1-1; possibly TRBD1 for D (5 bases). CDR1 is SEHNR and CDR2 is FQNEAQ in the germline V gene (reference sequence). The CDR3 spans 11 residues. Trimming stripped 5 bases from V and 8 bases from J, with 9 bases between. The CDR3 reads CASSLDREAFL. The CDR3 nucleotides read TGTGCCAGCAGCCTTGACAGAGAAGCTTTCCTT.

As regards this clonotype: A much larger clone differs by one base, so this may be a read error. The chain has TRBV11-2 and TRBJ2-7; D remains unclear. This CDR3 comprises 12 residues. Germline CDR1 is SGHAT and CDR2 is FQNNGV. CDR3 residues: CAGSDPFYEQYF. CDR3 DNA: TGTGCCGGCAGCGACCCCTTCTACGAGCAGTACTTC.

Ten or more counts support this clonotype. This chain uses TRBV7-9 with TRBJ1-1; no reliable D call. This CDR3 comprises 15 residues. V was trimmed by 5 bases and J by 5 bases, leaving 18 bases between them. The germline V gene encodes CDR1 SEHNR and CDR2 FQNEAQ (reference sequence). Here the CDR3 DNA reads TGTGCCAGCAGCATCCAACAAGGCTCACGGACTGAAGCTTTCTTT. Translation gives CASSIQQGSRTEAFF.

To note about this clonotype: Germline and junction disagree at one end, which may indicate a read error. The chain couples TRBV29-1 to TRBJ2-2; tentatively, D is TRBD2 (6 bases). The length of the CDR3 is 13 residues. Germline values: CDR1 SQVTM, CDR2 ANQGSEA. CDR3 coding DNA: TGCAGCGTGGGGACCGTGAACACCGGGGGGCTGTTTTTT. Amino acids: CSVGTVNTGGLFF.

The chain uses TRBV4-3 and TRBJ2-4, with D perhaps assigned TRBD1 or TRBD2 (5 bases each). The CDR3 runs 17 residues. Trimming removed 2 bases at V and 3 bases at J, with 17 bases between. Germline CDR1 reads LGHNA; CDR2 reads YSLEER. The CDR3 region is CASSQLLGESGKNIQYF. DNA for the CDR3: TGCGCCAGCAGCCAACTACTGGGGGAGTCCGGCAAAAACATTCAGTACTTC.

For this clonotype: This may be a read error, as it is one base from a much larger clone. The CDR3, as DNA: TGTGTCAGCAGTGAAATGAACACTGAAGCTTTCTTT. Protein product: CVSSEMNTEAFF. The genes are TRBV28 and TRBJ1-1; no clear D. Germline loops: CDR1 MDHEN, CDR2 SYDVKM. This CDR3 is built from 12 residues.

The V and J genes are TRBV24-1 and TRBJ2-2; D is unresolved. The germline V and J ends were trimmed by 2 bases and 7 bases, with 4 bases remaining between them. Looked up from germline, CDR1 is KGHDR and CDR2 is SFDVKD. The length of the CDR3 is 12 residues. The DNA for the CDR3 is TGTGCCACCAGTGATTCCGACGGGGAGCTGTTTTTT. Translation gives CATSDSDGELFF.

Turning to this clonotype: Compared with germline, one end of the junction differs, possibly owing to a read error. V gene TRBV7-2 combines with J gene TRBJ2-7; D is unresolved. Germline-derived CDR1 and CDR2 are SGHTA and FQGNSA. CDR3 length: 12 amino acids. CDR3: CASSSLSRELYF. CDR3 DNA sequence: TGTGCCAGCAGCTCCCTATCTCGAGAGCTGTACTTC.

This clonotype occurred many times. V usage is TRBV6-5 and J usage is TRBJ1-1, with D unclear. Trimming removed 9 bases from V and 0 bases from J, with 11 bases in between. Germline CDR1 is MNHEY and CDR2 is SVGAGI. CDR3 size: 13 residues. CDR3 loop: CASMPLLNTEAFF. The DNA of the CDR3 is TGTGCCAGTATGCCCCTCTTGAACACTGAAGCTTTCTTT.

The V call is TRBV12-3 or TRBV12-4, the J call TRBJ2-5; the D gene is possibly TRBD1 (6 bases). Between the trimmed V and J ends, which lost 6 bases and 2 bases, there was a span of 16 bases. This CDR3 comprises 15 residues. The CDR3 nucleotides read TGTGCCAGCAGCGGACAGCAGGGGTTTCAAGAGACCCAGTACTTC. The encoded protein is CASSGQQGFQETQYF.

The CDR3 coding sequence is TGTGCCACCAGCAGAGGGGATTCACCCCTCCACTTT. Amino acids: CATSRGDSPLHF. The chain is built from TRBV15 and TRBJ1-6; D is unresolved. Germline V gene sequence: CDR1 LNHNV, CDR2 YYDKDF (reference sequence). This CDR3 is built from 12 residues. Trimming pared 1 base from V and 8 bases from J, leaving 3 bases between.

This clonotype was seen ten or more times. CDR3 amino acids: CASSLGVEAFF. The CDR3 DNA reads TGTGCCAGCAGCTTGGGCGTTGAAGCTTTCTTT. The rearrangement joins TRBV5-6 to TRBJ1-1; D not certain. From germline, CDR1 is SGHDT and CDR2 YYEEEE. The CDR3 length is 11 residues. V was shortened by 0 bases and J by 7 bases, with 4 bases between the two germline ends.

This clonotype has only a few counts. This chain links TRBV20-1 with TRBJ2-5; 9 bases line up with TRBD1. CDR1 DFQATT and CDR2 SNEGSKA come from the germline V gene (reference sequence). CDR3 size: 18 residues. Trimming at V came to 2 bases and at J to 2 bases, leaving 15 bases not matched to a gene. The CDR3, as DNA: TGCAGTGCTAGATCCTCCGGGACAGGGCAAAGGGGACAAGAGACCCAGTACTTC. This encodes CSARSSGTGQRGQETQYF.

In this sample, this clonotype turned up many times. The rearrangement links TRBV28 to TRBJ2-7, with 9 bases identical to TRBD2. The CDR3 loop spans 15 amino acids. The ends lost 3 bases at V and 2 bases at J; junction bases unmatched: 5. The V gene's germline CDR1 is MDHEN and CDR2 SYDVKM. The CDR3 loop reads CASSFPSGGTYEQYF. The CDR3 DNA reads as TGTGCCAGCAGTTTTCCCAGCGGGGGGACCTACGAGCAGTACTTC.

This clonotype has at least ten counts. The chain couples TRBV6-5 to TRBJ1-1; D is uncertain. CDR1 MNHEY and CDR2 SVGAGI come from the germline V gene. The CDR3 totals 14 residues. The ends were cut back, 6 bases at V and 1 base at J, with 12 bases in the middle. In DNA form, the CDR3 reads TGTGCCAGCAGCCCTACGCTGGGGAACACTGAAGCTTTCTTT. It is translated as CASSPTLGNTEAFF.

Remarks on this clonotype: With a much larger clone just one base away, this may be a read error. The chain's CDR3 is CATSGERESRADTQYF. The DNA of the CDR3 is TGTGCCACCAGCGGAGAGAGGGAATCTCGCGCAGATACGCAGTATTTT. The J gene is TRBJ2-3, the V gene TRBV15, with D perhaps TRBD2 (5 bases). This CDR3 spans 16 amino acids. Germline loops: CDR1 LNHNV, CDR2 YYDKDF (reference sequence). The full variable domain, rest sourced from reference TRBV15 and TRBJ2-3, is DAMVIQNPRYQVTQFGKPVTLSCSQTLNHNVMYWYQQKSSQAPKLLFHYYDKDFNNEADTPDNFQSRRPNTSFCFLDIRSPGLGDTAMYLCATSGERESRADTQYFGPGTRLTVL.

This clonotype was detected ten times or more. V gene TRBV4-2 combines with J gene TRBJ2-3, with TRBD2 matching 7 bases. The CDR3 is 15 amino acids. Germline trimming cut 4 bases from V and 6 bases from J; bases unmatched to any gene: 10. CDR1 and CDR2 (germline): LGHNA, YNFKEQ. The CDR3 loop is CASSLSPGRPDTQYF. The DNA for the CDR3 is TGTGCCAGCAGCCTTAGTCCCGGGAGGCCTGATACGCAGTATTTT.